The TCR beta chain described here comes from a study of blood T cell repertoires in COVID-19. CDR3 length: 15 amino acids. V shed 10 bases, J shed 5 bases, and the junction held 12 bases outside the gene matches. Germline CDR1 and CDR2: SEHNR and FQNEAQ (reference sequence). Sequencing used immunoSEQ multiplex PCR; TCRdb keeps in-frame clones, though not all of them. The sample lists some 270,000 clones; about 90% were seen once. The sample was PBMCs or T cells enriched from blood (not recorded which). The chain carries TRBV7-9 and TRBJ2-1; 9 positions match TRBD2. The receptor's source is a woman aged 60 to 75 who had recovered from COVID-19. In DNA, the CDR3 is TGTGCCACACGGTCAGGGGCTAGCGGGGACAATGAGCAGTTCTTC. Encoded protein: CATRSGASGDNEQFF.